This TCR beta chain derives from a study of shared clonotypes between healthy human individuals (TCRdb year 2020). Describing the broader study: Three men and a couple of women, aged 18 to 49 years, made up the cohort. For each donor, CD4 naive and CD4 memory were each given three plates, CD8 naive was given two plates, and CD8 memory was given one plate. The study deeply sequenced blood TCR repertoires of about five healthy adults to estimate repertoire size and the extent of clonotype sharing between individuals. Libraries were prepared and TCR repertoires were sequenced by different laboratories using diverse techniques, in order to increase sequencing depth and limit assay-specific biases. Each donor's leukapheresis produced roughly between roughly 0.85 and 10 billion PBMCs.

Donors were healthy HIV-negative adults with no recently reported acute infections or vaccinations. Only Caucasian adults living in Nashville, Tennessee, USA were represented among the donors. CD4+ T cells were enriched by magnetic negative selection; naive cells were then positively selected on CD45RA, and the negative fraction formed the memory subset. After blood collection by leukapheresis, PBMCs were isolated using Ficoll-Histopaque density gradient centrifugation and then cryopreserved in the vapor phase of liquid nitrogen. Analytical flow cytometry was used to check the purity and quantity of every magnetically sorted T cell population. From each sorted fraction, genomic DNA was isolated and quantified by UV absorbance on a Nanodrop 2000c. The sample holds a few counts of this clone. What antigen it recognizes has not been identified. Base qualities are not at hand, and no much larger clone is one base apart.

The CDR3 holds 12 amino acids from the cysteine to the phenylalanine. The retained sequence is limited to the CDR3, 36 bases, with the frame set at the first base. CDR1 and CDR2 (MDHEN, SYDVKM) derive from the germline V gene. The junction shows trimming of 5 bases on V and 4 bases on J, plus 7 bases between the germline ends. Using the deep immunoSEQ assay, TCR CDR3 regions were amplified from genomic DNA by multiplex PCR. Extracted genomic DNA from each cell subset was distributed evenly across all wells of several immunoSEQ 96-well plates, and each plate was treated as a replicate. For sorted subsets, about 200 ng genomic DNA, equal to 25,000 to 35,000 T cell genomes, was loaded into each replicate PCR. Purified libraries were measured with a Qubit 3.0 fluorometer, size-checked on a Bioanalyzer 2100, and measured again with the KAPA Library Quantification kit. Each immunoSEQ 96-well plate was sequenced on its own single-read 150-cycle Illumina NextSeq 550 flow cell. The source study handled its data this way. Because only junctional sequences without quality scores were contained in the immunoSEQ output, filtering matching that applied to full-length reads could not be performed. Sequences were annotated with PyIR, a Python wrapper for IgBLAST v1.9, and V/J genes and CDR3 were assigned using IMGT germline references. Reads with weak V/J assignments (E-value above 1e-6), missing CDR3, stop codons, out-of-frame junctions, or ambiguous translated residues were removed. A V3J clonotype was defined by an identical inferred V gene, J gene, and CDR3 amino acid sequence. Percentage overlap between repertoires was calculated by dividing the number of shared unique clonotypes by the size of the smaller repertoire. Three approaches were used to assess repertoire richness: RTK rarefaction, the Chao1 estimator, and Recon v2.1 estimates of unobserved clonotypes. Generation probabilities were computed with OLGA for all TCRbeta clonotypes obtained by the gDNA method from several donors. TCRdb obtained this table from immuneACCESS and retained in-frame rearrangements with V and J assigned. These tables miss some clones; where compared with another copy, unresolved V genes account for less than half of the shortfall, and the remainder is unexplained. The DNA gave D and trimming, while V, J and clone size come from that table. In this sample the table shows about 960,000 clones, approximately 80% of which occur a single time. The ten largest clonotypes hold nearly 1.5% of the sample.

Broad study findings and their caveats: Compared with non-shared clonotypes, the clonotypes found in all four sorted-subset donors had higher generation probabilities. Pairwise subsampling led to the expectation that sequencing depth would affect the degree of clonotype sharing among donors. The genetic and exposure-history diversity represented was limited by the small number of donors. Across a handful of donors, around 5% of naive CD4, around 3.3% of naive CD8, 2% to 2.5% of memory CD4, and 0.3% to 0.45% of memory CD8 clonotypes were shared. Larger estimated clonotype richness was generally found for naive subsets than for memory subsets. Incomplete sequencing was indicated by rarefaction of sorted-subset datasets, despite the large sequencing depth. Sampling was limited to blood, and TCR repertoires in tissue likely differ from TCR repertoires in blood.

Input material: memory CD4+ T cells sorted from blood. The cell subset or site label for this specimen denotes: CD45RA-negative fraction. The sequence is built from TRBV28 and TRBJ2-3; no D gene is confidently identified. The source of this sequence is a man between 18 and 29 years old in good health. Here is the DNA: TGTGCCAGCAGTCGAAACCCAGATACGCAGTATTTT. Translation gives CASSRNPDTQYF.